The 26 T cell receptor beta chains below come from one sample, sequenced in a study of cytomegalovirus exposure and HLA in healthy donors. The primer mix had 60 Vbeta and 13 Jbeta primers. Data came from immunoSEQ multiplex PCR; TCRdb stores just in-frame clones and leaves some out. Among approximately 80,000 clones listed, around four fifths were seen once. Input material: PBMCs. Every receptor here comes from a male donor in good health and CMV-seropositive.

The J gene is TRBJ2-7, the V gene TRBV28; 12 bases are a match to TRBD1. Germline CDR1 is MDHEN and CDR2 is SYDVKM. The junction had 12 bases not matched to a gene; V was cut back by 7 bases and J by 5 bases. The CDR3 loop spans 16 amino acids. In DNA, the CDR3 is TGTGCCAGCACCCCATACTTCGGGACAGGGGGCCACGAGCAGTACTTC. Translated: CASTPYFGTGGHEQYF.

The gene calls are TRBV2 and TRBJ2-7; tentative D call: TRBD1 (6 bases). The CDR3 spans 15 residues. The V gene lost 6 bases and the J gene lost 0 bases, with 15 bases spanning the gap. Germline V gene sequence: CDR1 SNHLY, CDR2 FYNNEI. The CDR3 spells CASRPGQISSYEQYF. In DNA, the CDR3 is TGTGCCAGCAGGCCCGGACAGATAAGCTCCTACGAGCAGTACTTC.

This clone was detected only once. This chain uses TRBV29-1 with TRBJ1-2, with D unresolved. Germline lookup yields CDR1 SQVTM and CDR2 ANQGSEA. Trimming stripped 0 bases from V and 5 bases from J, with 7 bases between. CDR3 length: 12 amino acids. The CDR3 nucleotides read TGCAGCGTTGAAGATCGGGGATATGGCTACACCTTC. Translation gives CSVEDRGYGYTF.

This chain links TRBV28 with TRBJ2-7, with 12 bases matching TRBD2. V lost 6 bases, J lost 4 bases, and 4 bases stayed unmatched. The CDR3 is 14 residues long. Germline V lookup: CDR1 MDHEN, CDR2 SYDVKM. In DNA, the CDR3 is TGTGCCAGCAGAGATACTAGCGGGGGGTACGAGCAGTACTTC. This sequence encodes CASRDTSGGYEQYF.

This clone was seen a few times. The genes are TRBV4-1 and TRBJ2-1; 10 nucleotides agree with TRBD1. CDR3 size: 15 residues. V shed 0 bases and J 9 bases; nucleotides not matched to a gene: 5. The germline V gene has CDR1 MGHRA and CDR2 YSYEKL. The CDR3 protein is CASSQDQGQGTEQFF. The DNA of the CDR3 is TGCGCCAGCAGCCAAGATCAGGGACAGGGGACTGAGCAGTTCTTC.

The rearrangement uses TRBV5-1 and TRBJ2-7; 7 bases line up with TRBD1. J lost 0 bases, V lost 0 bases, and 6 bases had no gene match. This CDR3 has 16 amino acids. Germline V lookup: CDR1 SGHRS, CDR2 YFSETQ. The CDR3 spells CASSLVGGQTSYEQYF. The CDR3 coding sequence is TGCGCCAGCAGCTTGGTAGGGGGCCAAACCTCCTACGAGCAGTACTTC.

This sequence joins TRBV27 and TRBJ2-6; D is uncertain. V lost 0 bases and J lost 2, with 8 bases in between. Germline CDR1 is MNHEY and CDR2 is SMNVEV (reference sequence). CDR3 size: 16 residues. The CDR3 sequence is CASSLSVAPGANVLTF. Written as DNA, the CDR3 is TGTGCCAGCAGTTTATCGGTGGCCCCTGGGGCCAACGTCCTGACTTTC.

V and J are TRBV28 and TRBJ2-1, with 10 bases that match TRBD1. The CDR3 contains 16 residues. Germline values: CDR1 MDHEN, CDR2 SYDVKM. J lost 4 bases, V lost 5 bases, and 8 bases had no gene match. The CDR3 region is CASSQPTGGGYNEQFF. In nucleotides, the CDR3 is TGTGCCAGCAGTCAACCGACAGGGGGCGGTTACAATGAGCAGTTCTTC.

The chain employs TRBV28 and TRBJ2-5; tentative D call: TRBD1 (6 bases). The CDR3 totals 18 residues. V dropped 2 bases and J dropped 2 bases, with 21 bases sitting between them. Looked up from germline, CDR1 is MDHEN and CDR2 is SYDVKM. The CDR3 loop is CASSLLFLGERGQETQYF. As DNA, the CDR3 is TGTGCCAGCAGTTTACTCTTCTTGGGCGAAAGGGGGCAAGAGACCCAGTACTTC.

V is TRBV5-4 and J is TRBJ2-7; 10 nucleotides align to TRBD2. The J segment lost 6 bases and the V segment lost 4 bases, leaving 10 bases of the junction unmatched. This CDR3 contains 15 residues. Germline V lookup: CDR1 SGHNT, CDR2 YYREEE (reference sequence). The CDR3 sequence: CASSGGAGGPSEQYF. In nucleotides, the CDR3 is TGTGCCAGCAGCGGCGGAGCGGGAGGGCCCAGCGAGCAGTACTTC. The full variable domain, with the rest looked up from reference TRBV5-4 and TRBJ2-7, is ETGVTQSPTHLIKTRGQQVTLRCSSQSGHNTVSWYQQALGQGPQFIFQYYREEENGRGNFPPRFSGLQFPNYSSELNVNALELDDSALYLCASSGGAGGPSEQYFGPGTRLTVT.

This rearrangement joins TRBV28 to TRBJ2-3; no reliable D call. Germline values: CDR1 MDHEN, CDR2 SYDVKM. The CDR3 is made up of 15 amino acids. Trimming took 2 bases from V and 1 from J, leaving 10 bases between them. The CDR3 reads CASSLVQAGTDTQYF. CDR3 coding DNA: TGTGCCAGCAGTTTAGTTCAGGCAGGCACAGATACGCAGTATTTT.

The chain is built from TRBV9 and TRBJ2-7; TRBD2 might be the D (6 bases). CDR3 size: 15 residues. Germline-derived CDR1 and CDR2 are SGDLS and YYNGEE. Trimming left V 4 bases short and J 6 bases short, with 20 bases between. CDR3 DNA sequence: TGTGCCAGCAGCCCCCGTACGGGAGAGACCTGCGAGCAGTACTTC. Amino acids: CASSPRTGETCEQYF.

The table lists this clone with a count of one. The chain couples TRBV9 to TRBJ1-2; 9 nucleotides agree with TRBD1. The trim removed 3 bases at V and 7 bases at J, leaving 13 bases unmatched. The germline V gene encodes CDR1 SGDLS and CDR2 YYNGEE. The CDR3 has 16 residues. DNA of the CDR3: TGTGCCAGCAGCGCCCACACAGGGGGCGCATTAAGTGGCTACACCTTC. Translation gives CASSAHTGGALSGYTF. Variable domain in full (rest from reference TRBV9 and TRBJ1-2): DSGVTQTPKHLITATGQRVTLRCSPRSGDLSVYWYQQSLDQGLQFLIQYYNGEERAKGNILERFSAQQFPDLHSELNLSSLELGDSALYFCASSAHTGGALSGYTFGSGTRLTVV.

The rearrangement joins TRBV5-1 to TRBJ2-7, with 7 bases matching TRBD1. This CDR3 has 15 amino acids. Germline CDR1 SGHRS, CDR2 YFSETQ. After removal of 3 bases from V and 6 bases from J, the junction contained 12 bases not matched to a gene. DNA for the CDR3: TGCGCCAGCAGCTCGGAACAGGGGAGTGTTAGCGAGCAGTACTTC. Residues: CASSSEQGSVSEQYF.

J is TRBJ2-5 and V is TRBV6-5; D unresolved. The CDR3 sequence is 15 residues long. Looked up from germline, CDR1 is MNHEY and CDR2 is SVGAGI. V lost 0 bases to trimming and J lost 2 bases, with 10 bases between them. DNA for the CDR3: TGTGCCAGCAGTTACTCGAGTGTGATACAAGAGACCCAGTACTTC. It encodes CASSYSSVIQETQYF.

The J gene is TRBJ2-3, the V gene TRBV7-2, with D tentatively TRBD2 (6 bases). Germline V CDR1 and CDR2: SGHTA, FQGNSA. This CDR3 spans 16 amino acids. Trimming removed 3 bases at V and 0 bases at J, with 13 bases between. The CDR3 is CASSFPGTASTDTQYF. The CDR3 region has the DNA TGTGCCAGCAGCTTTCCCGGGACTGCTAGCACAGATACGCAGTATTTT.

In the case of this clone: A read error may produce the germline difference seen at one junction end. The chain links TRBV6-5 to TRBJ1-2, with unresolved D. This CDR3 is 14 amino acids long. Germline lookup yields CDR1 MNHEY and CDR2 SVGAGI. CDR3 coding DNA: TGTGCCAGCAGTGCGAGCGGCTATAACTCTGGCTACACCTTC. It is translated as CASSASGYNSGYTF.

The chain links TRBV5-1 to TRBJ2-7, with D uncertain. The germline V gene encodes CDR1 SGHRS and CDR2 YFSETQ. The CDR3 length is 13 residues. V shed 4 bases and J shed 0 bases, with 8 bases lying between them. CDR3 loop: CASSSVSSYEQYF. The CDR3 DNA follows: TGCGCCAGCAGCAGCGTCAGCTCCTACGAGCAGTACTTC.

The chain has TRBV7-2 and TRBJ2-3, with a tentative D call TRBD2 (7 bases). V lost 8 bases and J lost 3, with 12 bases in between. CDR3 length equals 13 residues. Germline values: CDR1 SGHTA, CDR2 FQGNSA. The CDR3 is CASGGRGTDTQYF. The DNA of the CDR3 is TGTGCCAGCGGAGGGAGGGGGACAGATACGCAGTATTTT.

The rearrangement joins TRBV14 to TRBJ1-2; unclear D gene. The CDR3 extends over 13 amino acids. Germline V gene lookup returns CDR1 SGHDN and CDR2 FVKESK. V was pared by 2 bases and J by 4 bases, with 8 bases between. In DNA, the CDR3 is TGTGCCAGCAGCCAAAAGACGGGCTATGGCTACACCTTC. Translating it yields CASSQKTGYGYTF.

The chain uses TRBV7-2 and TRBJ2-1, with D hard to call. Trimming took 4 bases from V and 7 from J, leaving 17 bases between them. The CDR3 contains 15 residues. Germline CDR1 and CDR2: SGHTA and FQGNSA. The CDR3 protein is CASSSSVFAQNEQFF. The CDR3, as DNA: TGTGCCAGCAGCTCAAGCGTTTTTGCCCAAAATGAGCAGTTCTTC.

This chain links TRBV7-9 with TRBJ2-5; 8 bases agree with TRBD1. The length of the CDR3 is 13 residues. CDR1 SEHNR and CDR2 FQNEAQ come from the germline V gene (reference sequence). Trimming took 3 bases from V and 5 from J; bases not matched to a gene: 2. The CDR3 loop reads CASSFRQGETQYF. The CDR3 nucleotides are TGTGCCAGCAGCTTCAGACAGGGGGAGACCCAGTACTTC. Combining the CDR3 with reference TRBV7-9 and TRBJ2-5 gives the whole variable domain DTGVSQNPRHKITKRGQNVTFRCDPISEHNRLYWYRQTLGQGPEFLTYFQNEAQLEKSRLLSDRFSAERPKGSFSTLEIQRTEQGDSAMYLCASSFRQGETQYFGPGTRLLVL.

The rearrangement uses TRBV4-3 and TRBJ2-1; 10 positions match TRBD2. CDR3 length: 19 residues. Unmatched junction bases numbered 9, after V lost 1 base and J lost 0 bases. Germline CDR1 reads LGHNA; CDR2 reads YSLEER. The CDR3 spells CASSQALAGAIPSYNEQFF. As DNA, the CDR3 is TGCGCCAGCAGCCAAGCCCTAGCGGGAGCTATTCCCTCCTACAATGAGCAGTTCTTC.

The chain has TRBV25-1 and TRBJ1-2, with TRBD1 identical over 10 bases. Germline trimming cut 8 bases from V and 6 bases from J; bases unmatched to any gene: 12. The CDR3 contains 15 residues. Germline values: CDR1 MGHDK, CDR2 SYGVNS. CDR3 region: CASGFRDRGRDGYTF. Here the CDR3 DNA reads TGTGCCAGCGGATTCCGGGACAGGGGACGCGATGGCTACACCTTC.

The genes are TRBV5-1 and TRBJ2-7; 9 nucleotides agree with TRBD2. CDR3 size: 15 residues. V gave up 8 bases and J gave up 3 bases; unmatched junction bases: 12. CDR1 is SGHRS, CDR2 YFSETQ, per germline. CDR3 in DNA: TGCGCCAGTACCACCGGTGCGGGAGGGCGCTACGAGCAGTACTTC. Protein product: CASTTGAGGRYEQYF.

The chain links TRBV7-8 to TRBJ2-6, with 10 bases lining up with TRBD1. The germline V gene has CDR1 SGHVS and CDR2 FQNEAQ. CDR3 length: 17 residues. After removal of 5 bases from V and 0 bases from J, the junction contained 4 bases not matched to a gene. CDR3 bases: TGTGCCAGCAGCCGGGGACAGGGGAGCTCTGGGGCCAACGTCCTGACTTTC. Translating it yields CASSRGQGSSGANVLTF.